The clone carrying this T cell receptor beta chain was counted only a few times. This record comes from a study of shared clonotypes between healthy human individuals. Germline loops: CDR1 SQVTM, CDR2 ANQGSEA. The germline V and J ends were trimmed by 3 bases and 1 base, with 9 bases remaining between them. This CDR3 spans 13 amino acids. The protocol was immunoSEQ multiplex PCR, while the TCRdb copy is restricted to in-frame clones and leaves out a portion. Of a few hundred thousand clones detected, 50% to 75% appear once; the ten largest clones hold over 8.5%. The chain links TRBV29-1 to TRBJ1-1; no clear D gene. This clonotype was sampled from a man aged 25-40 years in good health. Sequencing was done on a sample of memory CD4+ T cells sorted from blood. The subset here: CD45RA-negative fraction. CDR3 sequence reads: CSVEEQSNTEAFF. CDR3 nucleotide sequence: TGCAGCGTTGAGGAACAGTCGAACACTGAAGCTTTCTTT.